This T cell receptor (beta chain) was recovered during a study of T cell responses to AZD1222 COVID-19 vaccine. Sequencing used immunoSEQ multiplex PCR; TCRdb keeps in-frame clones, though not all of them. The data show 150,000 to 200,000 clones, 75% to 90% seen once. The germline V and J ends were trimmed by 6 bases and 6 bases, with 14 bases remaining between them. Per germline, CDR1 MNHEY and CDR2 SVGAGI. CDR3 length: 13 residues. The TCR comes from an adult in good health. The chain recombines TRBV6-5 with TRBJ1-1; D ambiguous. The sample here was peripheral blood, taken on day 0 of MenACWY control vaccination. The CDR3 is CASSRTQSSEAFF. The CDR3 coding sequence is TGTGCCAGCAGCCGCACCCAGTCCTCTGAAGCTTTCTTT.